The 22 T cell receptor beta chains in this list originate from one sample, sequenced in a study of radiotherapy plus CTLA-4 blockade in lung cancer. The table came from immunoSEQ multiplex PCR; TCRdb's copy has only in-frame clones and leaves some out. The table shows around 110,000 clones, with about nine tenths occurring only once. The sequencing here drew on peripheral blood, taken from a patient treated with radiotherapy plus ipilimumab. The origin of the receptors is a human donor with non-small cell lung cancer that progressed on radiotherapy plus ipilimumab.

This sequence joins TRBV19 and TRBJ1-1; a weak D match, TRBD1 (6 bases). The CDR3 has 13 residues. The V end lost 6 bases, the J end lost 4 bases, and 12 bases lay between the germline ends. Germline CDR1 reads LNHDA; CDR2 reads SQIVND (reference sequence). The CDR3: CASSPVRGTEAFF. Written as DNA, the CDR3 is TGTGCCAGTAGCCCCGTCAGGGGCACTGAAGCTTTCTTT.

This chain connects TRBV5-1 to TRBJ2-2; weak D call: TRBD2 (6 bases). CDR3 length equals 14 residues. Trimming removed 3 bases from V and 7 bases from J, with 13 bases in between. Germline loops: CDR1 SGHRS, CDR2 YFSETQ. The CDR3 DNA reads TGCGCCAGCAGCTGGAGGGACCCAGACGGGGAGCTGTTTTTT. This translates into CASSWRDPDGELFF.

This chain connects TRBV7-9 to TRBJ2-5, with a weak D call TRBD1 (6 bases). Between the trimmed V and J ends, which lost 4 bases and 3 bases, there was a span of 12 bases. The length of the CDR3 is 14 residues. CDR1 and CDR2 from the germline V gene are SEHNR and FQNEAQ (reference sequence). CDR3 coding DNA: TGTGCCAGCAGCTACGACAGGCGGGAAGAGACCCAGTACTTC. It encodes CASSYDRREETQYF.

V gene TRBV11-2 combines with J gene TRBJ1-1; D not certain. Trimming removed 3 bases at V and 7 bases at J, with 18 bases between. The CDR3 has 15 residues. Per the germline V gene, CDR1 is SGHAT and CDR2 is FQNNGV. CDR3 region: CASSFMAEAENEAFF. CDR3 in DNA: TGTGCCAGCAGCTTTATGGCCGAGGCAGAAAATGAAGCTTTCTTT.

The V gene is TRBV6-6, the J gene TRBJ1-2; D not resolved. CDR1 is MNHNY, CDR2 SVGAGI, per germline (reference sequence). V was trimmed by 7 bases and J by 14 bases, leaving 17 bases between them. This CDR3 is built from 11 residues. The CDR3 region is CASTFGPASTF. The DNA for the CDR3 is TGTGCCAGCACCTTCGGGCCTGCGTCGACCTTC.

The CDR3 is CASTDRWRTEAFF. CDR3 coding DNA: TGTGCCAGTACGGACCGGTGGAGGACTGAAGCTTTCTTT. This chain uses TRBV19 with TRBJ1-1, with D unresolved. V was trimmed by 7 bases and J by 5 bases, leaving 14 bases between them. This CDR3 region has 13 residues. The germline gives CDR1 LNHDA, CDR2 SQIVND (reference sequence).

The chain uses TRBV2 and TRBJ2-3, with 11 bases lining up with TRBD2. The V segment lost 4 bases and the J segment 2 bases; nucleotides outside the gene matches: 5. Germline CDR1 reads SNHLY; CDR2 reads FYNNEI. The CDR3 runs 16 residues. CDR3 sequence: CASSVLAGGTTDTQYF. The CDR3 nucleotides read TGTGCCAGCAGTGTGCTAGCGGGAGGTACCACAGATACGCAGTATTTT.

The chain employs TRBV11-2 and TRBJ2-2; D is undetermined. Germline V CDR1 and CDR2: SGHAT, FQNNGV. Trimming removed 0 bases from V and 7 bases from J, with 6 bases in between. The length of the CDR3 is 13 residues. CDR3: CASSLDWYGELFF. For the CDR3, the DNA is TGTGCCAGCAGCTTAGATTGGTACGGGGAGCTGTTTTTT.

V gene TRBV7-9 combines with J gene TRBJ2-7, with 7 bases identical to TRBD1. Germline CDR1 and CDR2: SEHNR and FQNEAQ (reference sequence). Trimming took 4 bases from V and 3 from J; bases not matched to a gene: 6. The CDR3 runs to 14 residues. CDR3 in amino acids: CASSSGTANYEQYF. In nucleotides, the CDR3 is TGTGCCAGCAGCTCCGGGACAGCCAACTACGAGCAGTACTTC. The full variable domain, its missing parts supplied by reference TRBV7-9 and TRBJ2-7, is DTGVSQNPRHKITKRGQNVTFRCDPISEHNRLYWYRQTLGQGPEFLTYFQNEAQLEKSRLLSDRFSAERPKGSFSTLEIQRTEQGDSAMYLCASSSGTANYEQYFGPGTRLTVT.

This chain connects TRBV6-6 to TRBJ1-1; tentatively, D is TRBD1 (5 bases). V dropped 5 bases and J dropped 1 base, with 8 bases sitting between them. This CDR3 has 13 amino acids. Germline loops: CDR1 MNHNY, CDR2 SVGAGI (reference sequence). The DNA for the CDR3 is TGTGCCAGCAGTGGGGCCGGGAACACTGAAGCTTTCTTT. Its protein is CASSGAGNTEAFF.

Here the CDR3 reads CASSTGDYGYTF. The CDR3 nucleotides read TGTGCCAGCAGCACAGGGGACTATGGCTACACCTTC. The chain carries TRBV6-5 and TRBJ1-2; 7 bases agree with TRBD1. Trimming cost V 6 bases and J 3 bases; bases outside gene matches: 1. Germline V gene data show CDR1 as MNHEY and CDR2 as SVGAGI. The CDR3 covers 12 residues.

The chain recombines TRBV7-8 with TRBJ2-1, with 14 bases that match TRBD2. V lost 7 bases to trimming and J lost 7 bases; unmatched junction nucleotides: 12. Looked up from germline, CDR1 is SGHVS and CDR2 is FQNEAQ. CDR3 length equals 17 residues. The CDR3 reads CASNRDRLAGGPNEQFF. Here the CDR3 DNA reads TGTGCCAGCAATCGGGACAGACTAGCGGGAGGGCCTAATGAGCAGTTCTTC.

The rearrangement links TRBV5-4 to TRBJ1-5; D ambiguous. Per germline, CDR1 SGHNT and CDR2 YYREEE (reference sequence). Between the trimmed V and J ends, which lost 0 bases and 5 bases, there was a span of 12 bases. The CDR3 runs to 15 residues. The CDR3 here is CASSLGGFSDQPQHF. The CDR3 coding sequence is TGTGCCAGCAGCTTGGGGGGTTTTAGTGATCAGCCCCAGCATTTT.

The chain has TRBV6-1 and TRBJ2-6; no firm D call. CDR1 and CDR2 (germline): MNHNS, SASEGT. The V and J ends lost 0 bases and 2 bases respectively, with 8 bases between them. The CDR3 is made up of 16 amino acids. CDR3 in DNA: TGTGCCAGCAGTGAAGCGCGAGCAGCTGGGGCCAACGTCCTGACTTTC. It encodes CASSEARAAGANVLTF.

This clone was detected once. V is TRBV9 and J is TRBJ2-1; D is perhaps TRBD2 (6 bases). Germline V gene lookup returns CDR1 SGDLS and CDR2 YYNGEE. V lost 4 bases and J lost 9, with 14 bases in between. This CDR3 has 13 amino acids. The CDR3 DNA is TGTGCCAGCAGCCTACTAGCCACGGGTGAGCAGTTCTTC. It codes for CASSLLATGEQFF.

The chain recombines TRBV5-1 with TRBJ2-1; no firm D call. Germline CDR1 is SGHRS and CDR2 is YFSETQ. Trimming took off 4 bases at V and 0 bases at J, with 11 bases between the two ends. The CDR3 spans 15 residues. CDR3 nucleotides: TGCGCCAGCAGCACGGGCGAGAGCTCCTACAATGAGCAGTTCTTC. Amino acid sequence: CASSTGESSYNEQFF.

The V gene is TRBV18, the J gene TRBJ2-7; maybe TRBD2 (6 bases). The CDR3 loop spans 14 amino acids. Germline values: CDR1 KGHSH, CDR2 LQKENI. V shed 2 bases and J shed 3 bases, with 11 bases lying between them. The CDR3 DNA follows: TGTGCCAGCTCACCAGGAGGAGGGATCTACGAGCAGTACTTC. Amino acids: CASSPGGGIYEQYF. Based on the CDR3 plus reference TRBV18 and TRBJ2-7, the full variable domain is NAGVMQNPRHLVRRRGQEARLRCSPMKGHSHVYWYRQLPEEGLKFMVYLQKENIIDESGMPKERFSAEFPKEGPSILRIQQVVRGDSAAYFCASSPGGGIYEQYFGPGTRLTVT.

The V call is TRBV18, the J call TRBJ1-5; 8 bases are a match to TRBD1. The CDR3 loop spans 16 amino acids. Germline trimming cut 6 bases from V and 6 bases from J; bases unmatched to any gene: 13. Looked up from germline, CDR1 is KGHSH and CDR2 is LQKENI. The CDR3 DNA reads TGTGCCAGCTCCATGGACAGGGAAGGGAGCGGTCAGCCCCAGCATTTT. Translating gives CASSMDREGSGQPQHF.

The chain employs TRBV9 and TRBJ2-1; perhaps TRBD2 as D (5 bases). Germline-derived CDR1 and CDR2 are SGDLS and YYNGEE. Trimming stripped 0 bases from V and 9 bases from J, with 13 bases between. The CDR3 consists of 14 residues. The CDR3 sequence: CASSVGNSAVEQFF. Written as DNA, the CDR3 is TGTGCCAGCAGCGTAGGTAATAGCGCTGTTGAGCAGTTCTTC.

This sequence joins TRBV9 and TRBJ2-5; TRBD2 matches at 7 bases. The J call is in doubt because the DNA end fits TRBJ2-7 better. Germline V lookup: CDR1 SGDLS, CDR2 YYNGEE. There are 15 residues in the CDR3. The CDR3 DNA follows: TGTGCCAGCAGCGTAGCTTGGGAGGGCAGCTACGAGCAGTACTTC. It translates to CASSVAWEGSYEQYF.

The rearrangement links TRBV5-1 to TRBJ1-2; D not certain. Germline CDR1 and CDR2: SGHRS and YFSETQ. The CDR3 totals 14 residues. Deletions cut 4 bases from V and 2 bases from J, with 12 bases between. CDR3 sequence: CASSQQSLNYGYTF. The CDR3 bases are TGCGCCAGCAGCCAACAGAGTCTAAACTATGGCTACACCTTC.

The chain's CDR3 is CASSQDRFVGSTLFYGYTF. The CDR3 nucleotides are TGTGCCAGCAGCCAAGATAGGTTTGTCGGCTCAACCCTCTTCTATGGCTACACCTTC. This chain links TRBV4-2 with TRBJ1-2, with D uncertain. Germline CDR1 and CDR2: LGHNA and YNFKEQ. The CDR3 consists of 19 residues. Trimming pared 0 bases from V and 4 bases from J, leaving 24 bases between.